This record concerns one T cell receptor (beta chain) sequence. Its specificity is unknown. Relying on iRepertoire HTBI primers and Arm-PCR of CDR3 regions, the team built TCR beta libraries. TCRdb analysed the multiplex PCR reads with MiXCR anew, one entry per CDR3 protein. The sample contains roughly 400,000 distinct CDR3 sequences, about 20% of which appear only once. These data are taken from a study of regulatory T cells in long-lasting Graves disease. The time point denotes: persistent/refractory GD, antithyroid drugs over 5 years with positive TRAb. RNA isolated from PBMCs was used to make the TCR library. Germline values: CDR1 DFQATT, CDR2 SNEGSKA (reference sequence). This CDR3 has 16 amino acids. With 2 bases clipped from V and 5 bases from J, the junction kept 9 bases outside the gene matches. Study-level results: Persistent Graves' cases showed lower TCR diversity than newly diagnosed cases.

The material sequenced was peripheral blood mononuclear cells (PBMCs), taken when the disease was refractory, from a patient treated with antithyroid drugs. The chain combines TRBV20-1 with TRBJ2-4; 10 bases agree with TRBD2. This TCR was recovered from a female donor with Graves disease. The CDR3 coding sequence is TGCAGTGCTAGATCATCTAGCGGGAGAGGGGAAAACATTCAGTACTTC. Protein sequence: CSARSSSGRGENIQYF.